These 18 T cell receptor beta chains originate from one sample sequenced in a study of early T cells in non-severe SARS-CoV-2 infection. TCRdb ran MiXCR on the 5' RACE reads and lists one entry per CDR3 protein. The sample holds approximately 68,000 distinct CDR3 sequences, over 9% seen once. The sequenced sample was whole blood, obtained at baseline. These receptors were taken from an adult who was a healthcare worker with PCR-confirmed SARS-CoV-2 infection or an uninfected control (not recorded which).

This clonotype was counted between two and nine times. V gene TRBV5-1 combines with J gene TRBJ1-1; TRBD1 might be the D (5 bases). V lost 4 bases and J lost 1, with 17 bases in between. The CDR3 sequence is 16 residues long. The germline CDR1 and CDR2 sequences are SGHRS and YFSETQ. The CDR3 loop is CASSMGPGVRNTEAFF. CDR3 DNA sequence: TGCGCCAGCAGCATGGGACCTGGTGTGAGGAACACTGAAGCTTTCTTT. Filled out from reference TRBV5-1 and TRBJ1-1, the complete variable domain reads KAGVTQTPRYLIKTRGQQVTLSCSPISGHRSVSWYQQTPGQGLQFLFEYFSETQRNKGNFPGRFSGRQFSNSRSEMNVSTLELGDSALYLCASSMGPGVRNTEAFFGQGTRLTVV.

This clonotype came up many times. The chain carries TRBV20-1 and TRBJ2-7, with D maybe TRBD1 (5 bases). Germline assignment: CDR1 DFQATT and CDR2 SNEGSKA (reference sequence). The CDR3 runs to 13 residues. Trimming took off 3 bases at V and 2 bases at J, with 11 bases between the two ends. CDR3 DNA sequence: TGCAGTGCTAGGCAGGGATCCCCCTACGAGCAGTACTTC. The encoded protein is CSARQGSPYEQYF.

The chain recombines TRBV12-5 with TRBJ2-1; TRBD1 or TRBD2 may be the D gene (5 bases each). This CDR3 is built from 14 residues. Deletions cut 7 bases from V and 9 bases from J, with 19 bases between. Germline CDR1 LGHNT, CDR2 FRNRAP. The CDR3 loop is CASASGTVAGEQFF. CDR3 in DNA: TGTGCTAGTGCCTCCGGGACGGTAGCCGGTGAGCAGTTCTTC.

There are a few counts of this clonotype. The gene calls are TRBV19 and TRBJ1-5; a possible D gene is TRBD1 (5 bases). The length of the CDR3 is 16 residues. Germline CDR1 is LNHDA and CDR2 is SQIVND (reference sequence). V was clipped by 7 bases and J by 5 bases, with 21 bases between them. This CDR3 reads CASTPSGGRAHQPQHF. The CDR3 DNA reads TGTGCCAGTACCCCAAGTGGCGGCAGGGCCCATCAGCCCCAGCATTTT.

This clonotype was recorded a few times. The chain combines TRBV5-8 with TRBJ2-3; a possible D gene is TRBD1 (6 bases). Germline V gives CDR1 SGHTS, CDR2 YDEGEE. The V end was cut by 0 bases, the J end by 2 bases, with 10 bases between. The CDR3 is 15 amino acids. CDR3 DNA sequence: TGTGCCAGCAGCTTGGTCCCAGGGGACACAGATACGCAGTATTTT. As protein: CASSLVPGDTDTQYF.

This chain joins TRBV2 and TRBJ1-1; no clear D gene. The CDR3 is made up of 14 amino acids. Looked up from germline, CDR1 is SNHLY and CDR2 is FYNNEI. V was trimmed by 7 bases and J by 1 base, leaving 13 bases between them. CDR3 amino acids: CASKRGTENTEAFF. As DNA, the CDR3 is TGTGCCAGCAAACGCGGCACAGAGAACACTGAAGCTTTCTTT.

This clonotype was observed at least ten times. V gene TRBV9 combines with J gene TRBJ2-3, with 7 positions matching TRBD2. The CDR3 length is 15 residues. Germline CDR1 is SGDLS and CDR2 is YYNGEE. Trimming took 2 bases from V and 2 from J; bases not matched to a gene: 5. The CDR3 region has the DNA TGTGCCAGCAGCGTCCCTAGCGGATTCACAGATACGCAGTATTTT. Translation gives CASSVPSGFTDTQYF.

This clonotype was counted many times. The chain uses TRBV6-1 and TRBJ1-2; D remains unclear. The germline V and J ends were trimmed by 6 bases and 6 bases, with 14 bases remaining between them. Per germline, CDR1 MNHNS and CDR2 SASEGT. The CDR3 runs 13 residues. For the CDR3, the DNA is TGTGCCAGCAGGGCCGGGCCGAGGGATGGCTACACCTTC. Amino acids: CASRAGPRDGYTF.

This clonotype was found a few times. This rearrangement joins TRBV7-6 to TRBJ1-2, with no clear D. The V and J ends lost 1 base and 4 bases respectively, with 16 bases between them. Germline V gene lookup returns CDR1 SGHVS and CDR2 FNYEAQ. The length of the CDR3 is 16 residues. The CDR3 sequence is CASSLGSGSGGYGYTF. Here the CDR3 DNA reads TGTGCCAGCAGCTTAGGGTCCGGCTCGGGCGGCTATGGCTACACCTTC.

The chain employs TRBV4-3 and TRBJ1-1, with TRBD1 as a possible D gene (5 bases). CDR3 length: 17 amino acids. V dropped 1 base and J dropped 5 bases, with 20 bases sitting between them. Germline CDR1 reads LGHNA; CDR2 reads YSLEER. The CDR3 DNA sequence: TGCGCCAGCAGCCAAGTGGGAGTGGGACTCGCGGGGACTGAAGCTTTCTTT. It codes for CASSQVGVGLAGTEAFF.

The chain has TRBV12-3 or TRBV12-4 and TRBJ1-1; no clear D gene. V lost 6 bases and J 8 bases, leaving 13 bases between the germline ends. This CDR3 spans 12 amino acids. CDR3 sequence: CASRRDGGEAFF. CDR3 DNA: TGTGCCAGCAGGAGGGATGGAGGGGAAGCTTTCTTT.

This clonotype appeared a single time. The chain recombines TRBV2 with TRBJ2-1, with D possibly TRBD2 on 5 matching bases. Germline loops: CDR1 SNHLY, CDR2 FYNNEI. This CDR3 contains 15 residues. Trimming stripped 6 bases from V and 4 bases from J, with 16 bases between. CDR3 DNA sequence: TGTGCCAGCAGCGACCCGTTGGGAGCTTACAATGAGCAGTTCTTC. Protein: CASSDPLGAYNEQFF.

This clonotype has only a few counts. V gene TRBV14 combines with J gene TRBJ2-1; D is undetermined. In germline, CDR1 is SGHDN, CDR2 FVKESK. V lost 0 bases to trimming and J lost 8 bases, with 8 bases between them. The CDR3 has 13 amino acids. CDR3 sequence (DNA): TGTGCCAGCAGCCAAGAGTTTCCGGATGAGCAGTTCTTC. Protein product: CASSQEFPDEQFF. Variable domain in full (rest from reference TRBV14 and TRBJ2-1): EAGVTQFPSHSVIEKGQTVTLRCDPISGHDNLYWYRRVMGKEIKFLLHFVKESKQDESGMPNNRFLAERTGGTYSTLKVQPAELEDSGVYFCASSQEFPDEQFFGPGTRLTVL.

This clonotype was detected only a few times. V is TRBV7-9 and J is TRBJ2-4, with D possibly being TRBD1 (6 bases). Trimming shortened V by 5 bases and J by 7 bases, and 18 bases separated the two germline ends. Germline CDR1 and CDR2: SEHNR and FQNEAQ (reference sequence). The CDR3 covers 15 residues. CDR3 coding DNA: TGTGCCAGCAGCGGTAGTGGGTTAGGACAGAACATTCAGTACTTC. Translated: CASSGSGLGQNIQYF.

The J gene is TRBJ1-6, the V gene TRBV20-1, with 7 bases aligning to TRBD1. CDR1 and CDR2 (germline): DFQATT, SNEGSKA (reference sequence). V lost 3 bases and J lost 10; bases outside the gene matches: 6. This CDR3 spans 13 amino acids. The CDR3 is CSASLAGGSPLHF. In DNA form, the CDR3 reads TGCAGTGCTAGTCTGGCAGGGGGGTCACCCCTCCACTTT.

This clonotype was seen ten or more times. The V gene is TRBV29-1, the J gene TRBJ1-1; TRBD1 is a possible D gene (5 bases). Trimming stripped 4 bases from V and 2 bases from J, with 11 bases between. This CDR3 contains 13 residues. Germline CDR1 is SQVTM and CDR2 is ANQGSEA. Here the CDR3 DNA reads TGCAGCGTTGCGTGGGGACGTAACACTGAAGCTTTCTTT. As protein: CSVAWGRNTEAFF.

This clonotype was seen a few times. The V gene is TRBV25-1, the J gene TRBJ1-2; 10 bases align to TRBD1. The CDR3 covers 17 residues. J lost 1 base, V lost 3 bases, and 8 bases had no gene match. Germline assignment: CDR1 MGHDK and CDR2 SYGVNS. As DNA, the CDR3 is TGTGCCAGCAGTGATGTAGCGGGACAGGGGCTTAACTATGGCTACACCTTC. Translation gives CASSDVAGQGLNYGYTF.

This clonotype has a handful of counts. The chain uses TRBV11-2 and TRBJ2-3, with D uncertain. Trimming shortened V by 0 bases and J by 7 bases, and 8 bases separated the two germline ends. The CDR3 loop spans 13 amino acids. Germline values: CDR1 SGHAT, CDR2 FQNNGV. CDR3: CASSLDQINTQYF. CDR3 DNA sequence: TGTGCCAGCAGCTTAGATCAGATTAATACGCAGTATTTT.